One and the same sample provided the 18 T cell receptor beta chains below, sequenced in a study of control samples from healthy donors and cancer patients. TCRdb's copy holds only in-frame clones and misses some; the assay was immunoSEQ multiplex PCR. Of approximately 180,000 clones listed, under 95% are singletons. The specimen was blood. The source is a woman under 30 in good health.

This clone came up a few times. This chain joins TRBV10-3 and TRBJ1-1; D gene uncertain. The CDR3 has 15 amino acids. CDR1 ENHRY and CDR2 SYGVKD come from the germline V gene. Trimming took off 7 bases at V and 5 bases at J, with 20 bases between the two ends. Written as DNA, the CDR3 is TGTGCCATCACACTGACGTCCTCCTGGGGAACTGAAGCTTTCTTT. As protein: CAITLTSSWGTEAFF.

The chain is built from TRBV9 and TRBJ2-1, with TRBD1 identical over 9 bases. V shed 3 bases and J 3 bases; nucleotides not matched to a gene: 13. CDR1 and CDR2 (germline): SGDLS, YYNGEE. CDR3 length: 18 residues. The CDR3 loop reads CASSARDRDVGGYNEQFF. For the CDR3, the DNA is TGTGCCAGCAGCGCGCGGGACAGGGACGTTGGGGGCTACAATGAGCAGTTCTTC.

V is TRBV6-5 and J is TRBJ2-3, with TRBD1 as a possible D gene (6 bases). The CDR3 has 16 residues. CDR1 and CDR2 (germline): MNHEY, SVGAGI. Trimming stripped 4 bases from V and 0 bases from J, with 14 bases between. As DNA, the CDR3 is TGTGCCAGCAGTTCCACCACAGGGCCTAGCACAGATACGCAGTATTTT. Amino acid sequence: CASSSTTGPSTDTQYF.

The chain has TRBV5-4 and TRBJ2-7; the match to TRBD1 covers 8 bases. Germline lookup yields CDR1 SGHNT and CDR2 YYREEE (reference sequence). The J segment lost 0 bases and the V segment lost 4 bases, leaving 3 bases of the junction unmatched. The CDR3 covers 14 residues. The CDR3 coding sequence is TGTGCCAGCAGCGAAGGACAGGGCTCCTACGAGCAGTACTTC. It specifies CASSEGQGSYEQYF.

The gene calls are TRBV4-3 and TRBJ1-4; D is perhaps TRBD1 (5 bases). The CDR3 loop spans 16 amino acids. Germline values: CDR1 LGHNA, CDR2 YSLEER. The ends were cut back, 0 bases at V and 3 bases at J, with 11 bases in the middle. The CDR3 DNA reads as TGCGCCAGCAGCCAAGAGCCGTCGGGGGCTAATGAAAAACTGTTTTTT. Protein product: CASSQEPSGANEKLFF.

The chain carries TRBV4-2 and TRBJ2-7; either TRBD1 or TRBD2 may fit D (6 bases each). Germline-derived CDR1 and CDR2 are LGHNA and YNFKEQ. Trimming removed 0 bases from V and 3 bases from J, with 15 bases in between. This CDR3 contains 16 residues. The CDR3, as DNA: TGTGCCAGCAGCCAAGAGTGGGGGGCCACTTACTACGAGCAGTACTTC. Encoded protein: CASSQEWGATYYEQYF.

The chain uses TRBV19 and TRBJ2-1, with 7 bases lining up with TRBD2. V shed 5 bases, J shed 4 bases, and the junction held 11 bases outside the gene matches. Germline CDR1 and CDR2: LNHDA and SQIVND (reference sequence). The CDR3 spans 16 residues. CDR3 DNA: TGTGCCAGTAGTTATCTTCGTGGGGGAGGGTACAATGAGCAGTTCTTC. This encodes CASSYLRGGGYNEQFF.

This rearrangement joins TRBV15 to TRBJ2-5, with D possibly TRBD1 on 5 matching bases. Germline V CDR1 and CDR2: LNHNV, YYDKDF (reference sequence). V was shortened by 0 bases and J by 5 bases, with 13 bases between the two germline ends. The CDR3 has 15 residues. DNA for the CDR3: TGTGCCACCAGCAGAGATCAGGGCCTTGGGGAGACCCAGTACTTC. Encoded protein: CATSRDQGLGETQYF.

The chain combines TRBV9 with TRBJ1-3; no firm D call. The CDR3 is 15 residues long. Germline lookup yields CDR1 SGDLS and CDR2 YYNGEE. Trimming took 4 bases from V and 4 from J, leaving 15 bases between them. The CDR3 region has the DNA TGTGCCAGCAGCCCCCTCGTTGGGGAGGGAAACACCATATATTTT. Its translation: CASSPLVGEGNTIYF.

The chain has TRBV19 and TRBJ2-7; tentatively, D is TRBD1 or TRBD2 (6 bases each). Trimming shortened V by 3 bases and J by 4 bases, and 16 bases separated the two germline ends. The CDR3 totals 15 residues. Germline loops: CDR1 LNHDA, CDR2 SQIVND (reference sequence). As DNA, the CDR3 is TGTGCCAGTAGTATTCCGGGGGCGGGGAAATACGAGCAGTACTTC. It encodes CASSIPGAGKYEQYF.

V usage is TRBV28 and J usage is TRBJ2-1; D gene ambiguous. The V gene lost 5 bases and the J gene lost 10 bases, with 15 bases spanning the gap. The CDR3 contains 13 residues. Germline V lookup: CDR1 MDHEN, CDR2 SYDVKM. CDR3 sequence reads: CASSARRLGEQFF. The CDR3 nucleotides are TGTGCCAGCAGTGCCCGCCGACTTGGGGAGCAGTTCTTC.

The chain carries TRBV13 and TRBJ2-7, with D possibly matching TRBD1 (6 bases). The CDR3 is 15 amino acids. V lost 5 bases to trimming and J lost 7 bases, with 21 bases between them. Germline V CDR1 and CDR2: PRHDT, FYEKMQ (reference sequence). The CDR3 bases are TGTGCCAGCAGCCCTCCAGGGGACGCGGTAGGGGAGCAGTACTTC. It codes for CASSPPGDAVGEQYF.

The genes are TRBV3-1 (or the pseudogene TRBV3-2) and TRBJ1-6, with D unresolved. The CDR3 length is 13 residues. Trimming removed 4 bases from V and 8 bases from J, with 9 bases in between. Germline CDR1 LGHDT, CDR2 YNNKEL (reference sequence). The CDR3 nucleotides are TGTGCCAGCAGCCTTTCTGGGGATTCACCCCTCCACTTT. Its protein is CASSLSGDSPLHF.

V and J are TRBV6-6 and TRBJ1-2; TRBD1 aligns across 8 bases. J gave up 3 bases and V 5 bases, and 5 bases lay outside the gene matches. Germline CDR1 MNHNY, CDR2 SVGAGI (reference sequence). The CDR3 contains 14 residues. In DNA form, the CDR3 reads TGTGCCAGCAGTACTGGACAGGGACACTATGGCTACACCTTC. As protein: CASSTGQGHYGYTF.

The chain employs TRBV24-1 and TRBJ2-7; D might be TRBD1 (5 bases). The germline V gene encodes CDR1 KGHDR and CDR2 SFDVKD. This CDR3 contains 15 residues. Trimming shortened V by 2 bases and J by 6 bases, and 16 bases separated the two germline ends. This CDR3 reads CATSDSTAPALEQYF. DNA of the CDR3: TGTGCCACCAGTGATTCGACAGCACCCGCACTCGAGCAGTACTTC.

This chain connects TRBV9 to TRBJ1-2; D unresolved. Trimming shortened V by 0 bases and J by 6 bases, and 6 bases separated the two germline ends. Germline lookup yields CDR1 SGDLS and CDR2 YYNGEE. This CDR3 is 12 amino acids long. CDR3 coding DNA: TGTGCCAGCAGCGTAGCGGGGAATGGCTACACCTTC. Translation: CASSVAGNGYTF.

J is TRBJ1-6 and V is TRBV7-9; no reliable D call. Trimming cost V 4 bases and J 10 bases, with 11 bases left between them. Germline V gene data show CDR1 as SEHNR and CDR2 as FQNEAQ (reference sequence). This CDR3 has 13 residues. CDR3 loop: CASSYQSDSPLHF. The CDR3 DNA reads TGTGCCAGCAGCTATCAGTCGGACTCACCCCTCCACTTT.

The rearrangement uses TRBV6-5 and TRBJ1-4, with D unresolved. Germline V gives CDR1 MNHEY, CDR2 SVGAGI. V dropped 0 bases and J dropped 8 bases, with 10 bases sitting between them. The CDR3 covers 14 residues. The CDR3 loop reads CASSYSPATEKLFF. The CDR3 coding sequence is TGTGCCAGCAGTTACTCCCCCGCTACGGAAAAACTGTTTTTT.